This T cell receptor (beta chain) is from a study of identical twins. This clonotype has ten or more counts. TCRdb itself ran the 5' RACE reads through MiXCR, one entry per CDR3 protein. The sample has some 500,000 distinct CDR3 sequences, approximately 10% seen once. The CDR3 contains 14 residues. The same specimen was also included in a second study, on yellow fever vaccine responses in identical twins.

This clonotype was obtained from a woman in her late teens or twenties in good health. The specimen was PBMCs. The chain employs TRBV12-1 and TRBJ2-3. TRBV12-1 is deemed a pseudogene. The DNA for the CDR3 is TGTGCCAGCCGGATCCTAACTAGCACAGATACGCAGTATTTT. This translates into CASRILTSTDTQYF.